What follows is one T cell receptor beta chain and its context. Its antigen is unidentified. V lost 4 bases to trimming and J lost 0 bases, with 19 bases between them. CDR3 length: 18 residues. Germline V gives CDR1 SNHLY, CDR2 FYNNEI. PCR involved 60 Vbeta and 13 Jbeta primers. TCRdb keeps only in-frame clones here, not all; method: immunoSEQ multiplex PCR. The sample carries 120,000 or so clones, roughly 15% recorded once. This sample is part of a study of cytomegalovirus exposure and HLA in healthy donors. Whole-study results and caveats: Some TCR beta chains (roughly 160 of them) were listed as cytomegalovirus-associated.

Sequencing was carried out using PBMCs. The TCR comes from a female donor in good health and CMV-seropositive. The rearrangement joins TRBV2 to TRBJ1-5, with D unresolved. The CDR3 spells CASSGELPALYSNQPQHF. The CDR3 DNA follows: TGTGCCAGCAGTGGCGAGCTTCCCGCCCTCTATAGCAATCAGCCCCAGCATTTT. Complete variable domain (other parts from reference TRBV2 and TRBJ1-5): EPEVTQTPSHQVTQMGQEVILRCVPISNHLYFYWYRQILGQKVEFLVSFYNNEISEKSEIFDDQFSVERPDGSNFTLKIRSTKLEDSAMYFCASSGELPALYSNQPQHFGDGTRLSIL.